This T cell receptor (beta chain) was retrieved from a study of tumor-infiltrating lymphocytes in oesophageal squamous cell carcinoma. Trimming stripped 5 bases from V and 4 bases from J, with 9 bases between. From germline, CDR1 is MNHEY and CDR2 SVGEGT. The CDR3 length is 13 residues. Each CDR3 protein gets one entry after TCRdb re-called the PCR reads with MiXCR. The sample records some 11,000 distinct CDR3 sequences, over 50% being singletons. The chain has TRBV6-2 or TRBV6-3 and TRBJ2-1, with D possibly matching TRBD2 (6 bases). The source of this sequence is a female donor with esophageal squamous cell carcinoma. The sequencing input was esophageal tumor tissue. This chain's CDR3 is CASSAGRYNEQFF. CDR3 nucleotide sequence: TGTGCCAGCAGTGCCGGGAGATACAATGAGCAGTTCTTC.